This entry is about one TCR beta chain. The sample originates from a study of blood T cell repertoires in COVID-19. The overall study: PBMCs, B-cell-depleted T cells, or T cells were the source of the cDNA or gDNA that made up the material.

CDR1 SGHRS and CDR2 YFSETQ come from the germline V gene. CDR3 length: 15 amino acids. Trimming took 3 bases from V and 4 from J, leaving 15 bases between them. Authors' data handling: Amplifying reference gene primers gave estimates of nucleated cell counts. Sequenced by immunoSEQ multiplex PCR; TCRdb stores in-frame clones only, minus some. The V and J calls and clone size come from that table; D and trimming were worked out from the DNA. The sample lists more than 65,000 clones, around 82% occurring once. This chain connects TRBV5-1 to TRBJ2-3; D is perhaps TRBD2 (5 bases). The sample was peripheral blood. The source of this sequence is a man aged 45-65 years with active COVID-19. The CDR3 sequence: CASSSGRSAADTQYF. For the CDR3, the DNA is TGCGCCAGCAGCTCAGGACGTAGCGCCGCAGATACGCAGTATTTT.